The rows below give T cell receptor beta chains drawn from one sample of a study of technical replicates of blood from several donors. Data came from immunoSEQ multiplex PCR; TCRdb stores just in-frame clones and leaves some out. The table lists about 59,000 clones, around 95% of them singletons, with less than 4.5% in the top ten. The sequenced sample consisted of PBMCs. These receptors were collected from a human donor in good health. Some clones in this sample may be carry-over from other donors' samples. Each CDR3 is given with its conserved first and last residue. The order of the fields is CDR3 protein, J gene, V gene.

CDR3aa: CASRLTGDLTEAFF; j_gene: TRBJ1-1; v_gene: TRBV2
CDR3aa: CSVEGGLAGITDTQYF; j_gene: TRBJ2-3; v_gene: TRBV29-1
CDR3aa: CASSPYQGYEQYF; j_gene: TRBJ2-7; v_gene: TRBV9
CDR3aa: CASSRDQETQYF; j_gene: TRBJ2-5; v_gene: TRBV2
CDR3aa: CASSLVAGSSYNEQFF; j_gene: TRBJ2-1; v_gene: TRBV5-1
CDR3aa: CSVELDQGTEAFF; j_gene: TRBJ1-1; v_gene: TRBV29-1
CDR3aa: CASSYGRTFSNSPLHF; j_gene: TRBJ1-6; v_gene: TRBV6-5
CDR3aa: CASSLRTGGNSPLHF; j_gene: TRBJ1-6; v_gene: TRBV5-6
CDR3aa: CSVSLAVQETQYF; j_gene: TRBJ2-5; v_gene: TRBV29-1
CDR3aa: CASSQIGRPGSAFF; j_gene: TRBJ1-1; v_gene: TRBV4-3
CDR3aa: CASSPWGSGTYNEQFF; j_gene: TRBJ2-1; v_gene: TRBV18
CDR3aa: CASSLALGGWGNTIYF; j_gene: TRBJ1-3; v_gene: TRBV7-2
CDR3aa: CASSSPYGAASYEQYF; j_gene: TRBJ2-7; v_gene: TRBV6-5
CDR3aa: CASSTWTDEGEKLFF; j_gene: TRBJ1-4; v_gene: TRBV7-9
CDR3aa: CASSPSGTGELFF; j_gene: TRBJ2-2; v_gene: TRBV18
CDR3aa: CASSAGQGAWGEQYF; j_gene: TRBJ2-7; v_gene: TRBV18
CDR3aa: CASSLDRQARTDTQYF; j_gene: TRBJ2-3; v_gene: TRBV5-1
CDR3aa: CASSRGTSGTYEQYF; j_gene: TRBJ2-7; v_gene: TRBV9
CDR3aa: CASSLWTEASKGYTF; j_gene: TRBJ1-2; v_gene: TRBV5-4
CDR3aa: CASSLEGVSEQFF; j_gene: TRBJ2-1; v_gene: TRBV7-7
CDR3aa: CASSAGVSSYNEQFF; j_gene: TRBJ2-1; v_gene: TRBV6-1
CDR3aa: CASSGLAGEGDTQYF; j_gene: TRBJ2-3; v_gene: TRBV2
CDR3aa: CASSTPGQPFYGYTF; j_gene: TRBJ1-2; v_gene: TRBV19
CDR3aa: CASSLTGGLNYGYTF; j_gene: TRBJ1-2; v_gene: TRBV13
CDR3aa: CASSQLAGKSGEQYF; j_gene: TRBJ2-7; v_gene: TRBV11-2
CDR3aa: CASSLVGGVAGELFF; j_gene: TRBJ2-2; v_gene: TRBV7-6
CDR3aa: CASSTSGGAGETQYF; j_gene: TRBJ2-5; v_gene: TRBV9
CDR3aa: CASSPTSLAGADTQYF; j_gene: TRBJ2-3; v_gene: TRBV4-3
CDR3aa: CASEGRGGSYNEQFF; j_gene: TRBJ2-1; v_gene: TRBV10-2
CDR3aa: CASSQLAGGSDTQYF; j_gene: TRBJ2-3; v_gene: TRBV4-2
CDR3aa: CASSEAPGLATGELFF; j_gene: TRBJ2-2; v_gene: TRBV6-1